These 22 T cell receptor beta chains came from one sample sequenced in a study of cytomegalovirus exposure and HLA in healthy donors. Method: immunoSEQ multiplex PCR; TCRdb's copy keeps in-frame clones and lacks some. The sample contains 130,000 or so clones, approximately 89% of which appear only once. Sequenced sample: PBMCs. These receptors came from a man younger than 45 in good health and CMV-seronegative.

This chain joins TRBV11-2 and TRBJ2-5, with D perhaps TRBD1 (5 bases). The CDR3 has 14 amino acids. Germline CDR1 and CDR2: SGHAT and FQNNGV. V was cut by 1 base and J by 5 bases, with 11 bases left in between. Here the CDR3 DNA reads TGTGCCAGCAGCTTAGTTACAGGAGCGGAGACCCAGTACTTC. Its translation is CASSLVTGAETQYF.

The gene calls are TRBV2 and TRBJ1-1; D is perhaps TRBD1 (6 bases). Trimming removed 7 bases from V and 4 bases from J, with 19 bases in between. The CDR3 consists of 15 residues. CDR1 SNHLY and CDR2 FYNNEI come from the germline V gene. DNA of the CDR3: TGTGCCAGCAAGGGTGGGGGATTGGGGGCCACTGAAGCTTTCTTT. This encodes CASKGGGLGATEAFF.

The chain couples TRBV10-3 to TRBJ2-3; 9 bases agree with TRBD2. Looked up from germline, CDR1 is ENHRY and CDR2 is SYGVKD. Germline trimming cut 6 bases from V and 11 bases from J; bases unmatched to any gene: 15. This CDR3 has 15 residues. Written as DNA, the CDR3 is TGTGCCATCAGCCGCCCCCCTAGCGGGGTTAATATGCAGTATTTT. Translation: CAISRPPSGVNMQYF.

The chain employs TRBV12-2 and TRBJ2-3; no check of the table's D call, TRBD2, against the DNA was made. TRBV12-2 is marked as a pseudogene. CDR3 length: 16 amino acids. CDR3 sequence reads: CASRLGGRGSTDTQYF. For the CDR3, the DNA is TGTGCAAGTCGCTTAGGCGGGCGGGGGAGCACAGATACGCAGTATTTT.

The chain joins TRBV5-6 to TRBJ2-1, with D tentatively TRBD2 (5 bases). The length of the CDR3 is 12 residues. In germline, CDR1 is SGHDT, CDR2 YYEEEE. Trimming removed 3 bases at V and 6 bases at J, with 7 bases between. The CDR3 loop is CASSWESNEQFF. For the CDR3, the DNA is TGTGCCAGCAGCTGGGAGTCCAATGAGCAGTTCTTC.

The chain employs TRBV5-1 and TRBJ2-2; 7 nucleotides agree with TRBD2. This CDR3 comprises 14 residues. From germline, CDR1 is SGHRS and CDR2 YFSETQ. Trimming cost V 5 bases and J 7 bases; bases outside gene matches: 8. DNA for the CDR3: TGCGCCAGCAGGTCCGGGACTAACGTCGGGGAGCTGTTTTTT. Translation gives CASRSGTNVGELFF.

The V call is TRBV6-1, the J call TRBJ2-7; possibly TRBD2 for D (6 bases). From germline, CDR1 is MNHNS and CDR2 SASEGT. This CDR3 region has 13 residues. The ends were cut back, 6 bases at V and 5 bases at J, with 14 bases in the middle. CDR3 DNA: TGTGCCAGCAGGCGGGACGCTATTGACGAGCAGTACTTC. This translates into CASRRDAIDEQYF.

The rearrangement joins TRBV18 to TRBJ2-7, with TRBD1 matching 8 bases. V was pared by 3 bases and J by 3 bases, with 4 bases of the junction left unmatched. Looked up from germline, CDR1 is KGHSH and CDR2 is LQKENI. There are 14 residues in the CDR3. The CDR3 DNA reads as TGTGCCAGCTCACCGCCGGGACAGGACTACGAGCAGTACTTC. Its translation: CASSPPGQDYEQYF. Complete variable domain (other parts from reference TRBV18 and TRBJ2-7): NAGVMQNPRHLVRRRGQEARLRCSPMKGHSHVYWYRQLPEEGLKFMVYLQKENIIDESGMPKERFSAEFPKEGPSILRIQQVVRGDSAAYFCASSPPGQDYEQYFGPGTRLTVT.

The V gene is TRBV19, the J gene TRBJ2-1; TRBD2 matches 11 bases. The V gene's germline CDR1 is LNHDA and CDR2 SQIVND (reference sequence). The CDR3 spans 17 residues. Losses at the gene ends were 4 bases for V and 4 bases for J; bases not matched to a gene: 9. The CDR3 DNA sequence: TGTGCCAGTAGTAAAACCCCACTAGCGGGGGCTTACAATGAGCAGTTCTTC. This translates into CASSKTPLAGAYNEQFF.

This chain links TRBV10-3 with TRBJ2-2; weak D call: TRBD1 (5 bases). Trimming removed 9 bases at V and 2 bases at J, with 7 bases between. Germline V gene sequence: CDR1 ENHRY, CDR2 SYGVKD. The CDR3 totals 12 residues. The CDR3 DNA follows: TGTGCCATAGGACATAACACCGGGGAGCTGTTTTTT. Protein: CAIGHNTGELFF.

This rearrangement joins TRBV18 to TRBJ2-1, with D possibly matching TRBD1 (5 bases). V was pared by 1 base and J by 9 bases, with 7 bases between. The CDR3 extends over 12 amino acids. Germline loops: CDR1 KGHSH, CDR2 LQKENI. CDR3 region: CASSPRGLEQFF. The CDR3 nucleotides are TGTGCCAGCTCACCACGGGGCCTTGAGCAGTTCTTC.

The rearrangement links TRBV19 to TRBJ1-1, with a weak D call TRBD1 (6 bases). The germline V gene encodes CDR1 LNHDA and CDR2 SQIVND (reference sequence). V dropped 2 bases and J dropped 1 base, with 14 bases sitting between them. This CDR3 has 16 residues. Written as DNA, the CDR3 is TGTGCCAGTAGTATATCCGGGGGGCTGAGGAACACTGAAGCTTTCTTT. This sequence encodes CASSISGGLRNTEAFF. The variable domain in full, with the rest retrieved from reference TRBV19 and TRBJ1-1, is DGGITQSPKYLFRKEGQNVTLSCEQNLNHDAMYWYRQDPGQGLRLIYYSQIVNDFQKGDIAEGYSVSREKKESFPLTVTSAQKNPTAFYLCASSISGGLRNTEAFFGQGTRLTVV.

This clone was recorded only once. The chain uses TRBV7-2 and TRBJ1-1, with D possibly matching TRBD1 (6 bases). Germline V CDR1 and CDR2: SGHTA, FQGNSA. V was pared by 2 bases and J by 4 bases, with 11 bases between. There are 14 residues in the CDR3. In DNA, the CDR3 is TGTGCCAGCAGCTTAACAGGGCCGGGCACTGAAGCTTTCTTT. This codes for CASSLTGPGTEAFF.

V and J are TRBV7-6 and TRBJ2-7; D might be TRBD2 (6 bases). There are 13 residues in the CDR3. V was shortened by 2 bases and J by 6 bases, with 11 bases between the two germline ends. CDR1 is SGHVS, CDR2 FNYEAQ, per germline. CDR3: CASSLFLASEQYF. Here the CDR3 DNA reads TGTGCCAGCAGCTTATTCCTAGCGAGCGAGCAGTACTTC.

This clone was seen a handful of times. The rearrangement joins TRBV13 to TRBJ2-7; D is ambiguous. The CDR3 length is 14 residues. Trimming took off 2 bases at V and 2 bases at J, with 10 bases between the two ends. Germline CDR1 reads PRHDT; CDR2 reads FYEKMQ (reference sequence). CDR3 residues: CASSLRQETYEQYF. Here the CDR3 DNA reads TGTGCCAGCAGCTTACGGCAGGAAACCTACGAGCAGTACTTC.

At least ten counts were recorded for this clone. This chain uses TRBV7-9 with TRBJ1-2; 10 positions match TRBD1. J was trimmed by 6 bases and V by 3 bases; bases with no gene match: 1. This CDR3 contains 13 residues. Germline V gene data show CDR1 as SEHNR and CDR2 as FQNEAQ (reference sequence). CDR3 sequence: CASSFGTGDGYTF. CDR3 DNA sequence: TGTGCCAGCAGCTTTGGGACAGGGGATGGCTACACCTTC.

The chain links TRBV18 to TRBJ2-2; TRBD1 matches at 10 bases. Germline values: CDR1 KGHSH, CDR2 LQKENI. The CDR3 consists of 16 residues. V trimming: 4 bases; J trimming: 3 bases; junction bases outside the gene matches: 5. CDR3 nucleotides: TGTGCCAGCTCACAACGACAGGGGGCAGACACCGGGGAGCTGTTTTTT. Translation gives CASSQRQGADTGELFF. Variable domain in full (rest from reference TRBV18 and TRBJ2-2): NAGVMQNPRHLVRRRGQEARLRCSPMKGHSHVYWYRQLPEEGLKFMVYLQKENIIDESGMPKERFSAEFPKEGPSILRIQQVVRGDSAAYFCASSQRQGADTGELFFGEGSRLTVL.

J is TRBJ2-7 and V is TRBV5-1; 8 bases are shared with TRBD1. Trimming at V came to 7 bases and at J to 2 bases, leaving 5 bases not matched to a gene. This CDR3 spans 13 amino acids. The germline CDR1 and CDR2 sequences are SGHRS and YFSETQ. CDR3 bases: TGCGCCAGCCAGGGGGACAGGACCTACGAGCAGTACTTC. Residues: CASQGDRTYEQYF.

The CDR3: CASLTGQGHGYTF. Here the CDR3 DNA reads TGTGCCAGTTTAACGGGACAGGGCCATGGCTACACCTTC. The chain joins TRBV19 to TRBJ1-2; 9 bases line up with TRBD1. J lost 6 bases, V lost 8 bases, and 7 bases had no gene match. There are 13 residues in the CDR3. Germline CDR1 reads LNHDA; CDR2 reads SQIVND (reference sequence).

The CDR3 loop reads CASSVGGYEQYF. The CDR3 nucleotides are TGTGCCAGCAGTGTGGGGGGGTACGAGCAGTACTTC. The gene calls are TRBV6-1 and TRBJ2-7, with 7 positions matching TRBD2. Germline V gene data show CDR1 as MNHNS and CDR2 as SASEGT. The trim removed 4 bases at V and 4 bases at J, leaving 1 base unmatched. CDR3 length: 12 amino acids.

The chain uses TRBV2 and TRBJ1-6; D is possibly TRBD1 (5 bases). The CDR3 length is 13 residues. V shed 2 bases and J shed 7 bases, with 6 bases lying between them. Germline-derived CDR1 and CDR2 are SNHLY and FYNNEI. This chain's CDR3 is CASSEQGNSPLHF. The CDR3 DNA reads TGTGCCAGCAGTGAACAGGGAAATTCACCCCTCCACTTT.

The rearrangement uses TRBV6-5 and TRBJ1-1; D call uncertain. Germline CDR1 reads MNHEY; CDR2 reads SVGAGI. V was cut by 6 bases and J by 5 bases, with 7 bases left in between. The CDR3 runs 11 residues. CDR3 coding DNA: TGTGCCAGCAGCCAGTTTACTGAAGCTTTCTTT. Translating gives CASSQFTEAFF.